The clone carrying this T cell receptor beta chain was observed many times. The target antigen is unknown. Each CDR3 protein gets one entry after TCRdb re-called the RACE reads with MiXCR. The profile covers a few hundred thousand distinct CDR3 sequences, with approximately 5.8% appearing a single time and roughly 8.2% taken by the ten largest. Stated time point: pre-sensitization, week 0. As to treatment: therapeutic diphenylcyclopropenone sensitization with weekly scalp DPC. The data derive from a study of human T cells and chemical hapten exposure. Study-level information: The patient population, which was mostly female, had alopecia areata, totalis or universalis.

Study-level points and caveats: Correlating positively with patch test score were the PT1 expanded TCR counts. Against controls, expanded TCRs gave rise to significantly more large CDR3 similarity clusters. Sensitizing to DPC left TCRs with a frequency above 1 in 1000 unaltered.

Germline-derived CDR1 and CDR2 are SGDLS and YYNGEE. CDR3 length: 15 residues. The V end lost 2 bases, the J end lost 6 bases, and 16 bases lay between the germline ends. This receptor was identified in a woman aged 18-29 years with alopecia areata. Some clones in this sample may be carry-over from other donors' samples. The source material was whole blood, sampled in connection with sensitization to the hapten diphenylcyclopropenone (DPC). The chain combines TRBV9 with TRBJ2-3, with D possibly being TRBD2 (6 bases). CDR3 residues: CASSVGTPLADTQYF. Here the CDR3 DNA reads TGTGCCAGCAGCGTTGGGACTCCCCTTGCCGATACGCAGTATTTT.